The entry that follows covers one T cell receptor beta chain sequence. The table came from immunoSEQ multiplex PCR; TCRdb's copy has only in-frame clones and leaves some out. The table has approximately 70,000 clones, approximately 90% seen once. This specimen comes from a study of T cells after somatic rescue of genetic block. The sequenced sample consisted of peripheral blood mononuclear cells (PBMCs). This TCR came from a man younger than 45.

This CDR3 reads CASSPTSGENTGELFF. The CDR3 DNA reads TGTGCCAGCAGCCCGACTAGCGGAGAGAACACCGGGGAGCTGTTTTTT. The gene calls are TRBV7-6 and TRBJ2-2, with 9 bases aligning to TRBD2. Unmatched junction bases numbered 5, after V lost 5 bases and J lost 1 base. The CDR3 extends over 16 amino acids. Germline V lookup: CDR1 SGHVS, CDR2 FNYEAQ.